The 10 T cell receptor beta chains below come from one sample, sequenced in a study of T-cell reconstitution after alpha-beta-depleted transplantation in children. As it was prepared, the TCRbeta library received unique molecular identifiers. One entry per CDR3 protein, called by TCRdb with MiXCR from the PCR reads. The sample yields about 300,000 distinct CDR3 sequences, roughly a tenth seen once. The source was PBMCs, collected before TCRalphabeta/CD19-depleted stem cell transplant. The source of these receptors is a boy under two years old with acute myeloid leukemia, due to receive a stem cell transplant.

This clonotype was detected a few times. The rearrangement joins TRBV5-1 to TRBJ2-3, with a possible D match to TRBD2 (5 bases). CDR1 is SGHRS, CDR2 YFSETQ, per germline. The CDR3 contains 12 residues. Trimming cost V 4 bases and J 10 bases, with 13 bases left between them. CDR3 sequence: CASSLLSGPQYF. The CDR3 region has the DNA TGCGCCAGCAGCCTACTGAGCGGACCGCAGTATTTT.

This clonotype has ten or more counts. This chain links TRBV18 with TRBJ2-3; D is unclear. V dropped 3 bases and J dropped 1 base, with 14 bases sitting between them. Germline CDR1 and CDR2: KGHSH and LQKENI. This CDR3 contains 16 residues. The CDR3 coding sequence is TGTGCCAGCTCACCCGGACCCCCTCGGGGCACAGATACGCAGTATTTT. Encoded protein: CASSPGPPRGTDTQYF.

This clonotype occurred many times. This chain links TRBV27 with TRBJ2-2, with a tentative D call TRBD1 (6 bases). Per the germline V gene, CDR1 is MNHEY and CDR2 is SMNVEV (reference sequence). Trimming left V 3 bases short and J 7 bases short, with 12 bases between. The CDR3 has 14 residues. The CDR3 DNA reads TGTGCCAGCAGTTTCGGGGCAGGGGACGGGGAGCTGTTTTTT. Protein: CASSFGAGDGELFF.

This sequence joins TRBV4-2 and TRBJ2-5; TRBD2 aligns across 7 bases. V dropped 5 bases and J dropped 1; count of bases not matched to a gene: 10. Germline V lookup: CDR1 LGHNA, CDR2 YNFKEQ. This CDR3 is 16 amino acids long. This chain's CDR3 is CASSAPSSGFQETQYF. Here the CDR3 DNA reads TGTGCCAGCAGCGCTCCGAGTAGCGGGTTCCAAGAGACCCAGTACTTC.

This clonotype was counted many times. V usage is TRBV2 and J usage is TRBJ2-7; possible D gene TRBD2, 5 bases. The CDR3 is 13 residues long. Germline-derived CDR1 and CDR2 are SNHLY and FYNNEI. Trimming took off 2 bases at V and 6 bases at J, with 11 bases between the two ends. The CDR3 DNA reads TGTGCCAGCAGTGAAAGGCCCGGAGGCGAGCAGTACTTC. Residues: CASSERPGGEQYF. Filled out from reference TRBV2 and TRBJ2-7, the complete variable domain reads EPEVTQTPSHQVTQMGQEVILRCVPISNHLYFYWYRQILGQKVEFLVSFYNNEISEKSEIFDDQFSVERPDGSNFTLKIRSTKLEDSAMYFCASSERPGGEQYFGPGTRLTVT.

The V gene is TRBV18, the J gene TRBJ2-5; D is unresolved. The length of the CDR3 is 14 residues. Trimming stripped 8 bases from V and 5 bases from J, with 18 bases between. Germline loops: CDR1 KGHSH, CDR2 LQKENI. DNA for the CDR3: TGTGCCAGCCACCCCGACCTAAAGGGTGAGACCCAGTACTTC. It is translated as CASHPDLKGETQYF.

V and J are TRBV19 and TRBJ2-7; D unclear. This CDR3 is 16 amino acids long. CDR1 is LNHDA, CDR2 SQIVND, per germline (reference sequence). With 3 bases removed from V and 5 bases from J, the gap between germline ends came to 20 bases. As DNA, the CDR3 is TGTGCCAGTAGTATCTTGGGCCACGGGCTTCCCAACGAGCAGTACTTC. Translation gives CASSILGHGLPNEQYF.

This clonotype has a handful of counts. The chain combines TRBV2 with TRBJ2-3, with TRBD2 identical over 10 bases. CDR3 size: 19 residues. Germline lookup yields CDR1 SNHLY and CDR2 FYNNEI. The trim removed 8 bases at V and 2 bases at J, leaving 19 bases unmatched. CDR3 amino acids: CASCSFHLAGAGDTDTQYF. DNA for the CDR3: TGTGCCAGCTGTTCTTTTCACCTAGCGGGAGCGGGGGACACAGATACGCAGTATTTT.

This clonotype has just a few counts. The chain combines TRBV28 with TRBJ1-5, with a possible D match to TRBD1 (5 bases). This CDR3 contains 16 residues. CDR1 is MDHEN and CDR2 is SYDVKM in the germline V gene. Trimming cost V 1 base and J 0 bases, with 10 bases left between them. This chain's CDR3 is CASSLYLDSSNQPQHF. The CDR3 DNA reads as TGTGCCAGCAGTTTATACCTCGACAGTAGCAATCAGCCCCAGCATTTT.

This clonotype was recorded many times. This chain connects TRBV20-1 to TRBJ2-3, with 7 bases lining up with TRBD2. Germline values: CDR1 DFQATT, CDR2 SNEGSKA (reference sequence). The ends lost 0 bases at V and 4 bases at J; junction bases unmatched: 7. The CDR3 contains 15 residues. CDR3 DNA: TGCAGTGCTAGAGATGGAGGGAGGGGCTCAGATACGCAGTATTTT. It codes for CSARDGGRGSDTQYF.